This T cell receptor (beta chain) was recovered during a study of cytomegalovirus exposure and HLA in healthy donors. General observations from the study: It has been reported that TCR beta sequences accurately predicted the HLA-A and HLA-B alleles of most subjects. Serostatus for CMV was the only available immune exposure information. Specificity of three CMV-associated chains for CMV antigens was verified in vitro.

There are 14 residues in the CDR3. Losses at the gene ends were 2 bases for V and 5 bases for J; bases not matched to a gene: 3. Germline V gives CDR1 MGHDK, CDR2 SYGVNS. As to this clone: Its target is unknown.

The PCR made use of 60 Vbeta and 13 Jbeta primers. Clones were read by immunoSEQ multiplex PCR, and TCRdb kept only the in-frame ones, dropping some. The sample carries 99,000 or so clones, just under 80% recorded once. Sequenced: PBMCs. The rearrangement uses TRBV25-1 and TRBJ1-5, with TRBD1 matching over 7 bases. The sequence derives from a male donor in good health and CMV-seronegative. For the CDR3, the DNA is TGTGCCAGCAGTGAAGGCAGGGGGGATCAGCCCCAGCATTTT. As protein: CASSEGRGDQPQHF.